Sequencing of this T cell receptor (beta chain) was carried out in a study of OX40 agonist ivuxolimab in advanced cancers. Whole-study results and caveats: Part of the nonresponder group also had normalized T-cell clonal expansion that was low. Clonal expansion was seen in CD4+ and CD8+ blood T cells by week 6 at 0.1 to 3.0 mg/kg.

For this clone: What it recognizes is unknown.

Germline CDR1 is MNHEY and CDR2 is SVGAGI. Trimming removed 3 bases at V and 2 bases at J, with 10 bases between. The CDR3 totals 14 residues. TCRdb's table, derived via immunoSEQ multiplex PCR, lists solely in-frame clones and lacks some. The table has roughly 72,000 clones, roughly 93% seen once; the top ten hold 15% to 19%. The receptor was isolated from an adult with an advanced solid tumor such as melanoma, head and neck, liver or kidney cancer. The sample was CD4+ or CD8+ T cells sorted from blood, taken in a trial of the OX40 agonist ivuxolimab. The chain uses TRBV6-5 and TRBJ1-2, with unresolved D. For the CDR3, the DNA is TGTGCCAGCAGTTATGGGGTTGCAAACTATGGCTACACCTTC. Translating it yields CASSYGVANYGYTF.